The 27 T cell receptor beta chains presented below share a single source sample, sequenced in a study of shared T cell receptors in the human thymus. Sequencing was performed with immunoSEQ multiplex PCR; in TCRdb, only in-frame clones are kept and a portion is missing. The repertoire holds hundreds of thousands of clones, with more than 75% as singletons. This sample was also put to use in a study of human thymus T cells.

Sequences were obtained from thymocytes. The receptor set was obtained from a boy in the first two years of life with a congenital heart defect.

This clone was recorded only once. J is TRBJ1-4 and V is TRBV4-3, with 7 bases fitting TRBD1. The CDR3 is made up of 14 amino acids. The trim removed 3 bases at V and 4 bases at J, leaving 2 bases unmatched. Germline V gives CDR1 LGHNA, CDR2 YSLEER. Here the CDR3 reads CASSQGQRNEKLFF. The CDR3 nucleotides are TGCGCCAGCAGCCAGGGACAGCGTAATGAAAAACTGTTTTTT.

The chain couples TRBV7-8 to TRBJ2-6; a possible D gene is TRBD2 (5 bases). CDR1 and CDR2 from the germline V gene are SGHVS and FQNEAQ. V dropped 8 bases and J dropped 2 bases, with 13 bases sitting between them. The CDR3 loop spans 15 amino acids. CDR3: CASASSGTGANVLTF. CDR3 in DNA: TGTGCCAGCGCAAGTTCGGGGACTGGGGCCAACGTCCTGACTTTC.

The chain has TRBV29-1 and TRBJ2-7; 8 positions agree with TRBD2. This CDR3 region has 14 residues. Germline-derived CDR1 and CDR2 are SQVTM and ANQGSEA. Trimming cost V 4 bases and J 2 bases; bases outside gene matches: 7. CDR3 DNA sequence: TGCAGCGTTGTGGGCGGGAGGTTTCCCTACGAGCAGTACTTC. This gives the protein CSVVGGRFPYEQYF.

The count of this clone is one. The chain uses TRBV30 and TRBJ2-1; 8 bases fit TRBD2. The J segment lost 7 bases and the V segment lost 4 bases, leaving 12 bases of the junction unmatched. Germline CDR1 is GTSNPN and CDR2 is SVGIG (reference sequence). The CDR3 spans 15 residues. The CDR3 is CAWTKLAVDGNEQFF. CDR3 sequence (DNA): TGTGCCTGGACCAAACTAGCGGTCGACGGGAATGAGCAGTTCTTC.

The V call is TRBV7-8, the J call TRBJ1-4; perhaps TRBD1 as D (5 bases). Trimming removed 3 bases from V and 8 bases from J, with 16 bases in between. CDR1 SGHVS and CDR2 FQNEAQ come from the germline V gene. The CDR3 length is 15 residues. The CDR3 bases are TGTGCCAGCAGCTTGGTTAGGGGAAAGGGAGAAAAACTGTTTTTT. Translation gives CASSLVRGKGEKLFF.

The chain combines TRBV11-2 with TRBJ2-3, with D maybe TRBD1 (6 bases). CDR1 is SGHAT, CDR2 FQNNGV, per germline. The CDR3 length is 16 residues. V was cut by 3 bases and J by 2 bases, with 15 bases left in between. The CDR3 region is CASSLVLRGITDTQYF. DNA of the CDR3: TGTGCCAGCAGCTTGGTACTAAGGGGGATCACAGATACGCAGTATTTT.

This clone occurred once. This sequence joins TRBV4-1 and TRBJ1-4; D is undetermined. Germline loops: CDR1 MGHRA, CDR2 YSYEKL. The CDR3 length is 14 residues. Between the trimmed V and J ends, which lost 0 bases and 7 bases, there was a span of 9 bases. The CDR3 sequence is CASSQEGGLEKLFF. CDR3 in DNA: TGCGCCAGCAGCCAAGAGGGAGGACTTGAAAAACTGTTTTTT.

The chain has TRBV9 and TRBJ2-1, with 8 bases that match TRBD2. Germline V gene sequence: CDR1 SGDLS, CDR2 YYNGEE. CDR3 length equals 16 residues. Losses at the gene ends were 2 bases for V and 0 bases for J; bases not matched to a gene: 4. The CDR3 sequence: CASSVRREDSYNEQFF. The CDR3 coding sequence is TGTGCCAGCAGCGTTCGGCGGGAGGACTCCTACAATGAGCAGTTCTTC.

The chain employs TRBV9 and TRBJ2-1; D remains ambiguous. CDR1 SGDLS and CDR2 YYNGEE come from the germline V gene. V lost 3 bases and J 0 bases, leaving 13 bases between the germline ends. This CDR3 region has 16 residues. As DNA, the CDR3 is TGTGCCAGCAGCGCAAGAGCTTTCTTCTCCTACAATGAGCAGTTCTTC. Translating gives CASSARAFFSYNEQFF.

In this sample, this clone turned up once. V and J are TRBV5-4 and TRBJ1-4; perhaps TRBD1 as D (6 bases). Germline values: CDR1 SGHNT, CDR2 YYREEE (reference sequence). Trimming left V 1 base short and J 7 bases short, with 11 bases between. CDR3 length equals 14 residues. For the CDR3, the DNA is TGTGCCAGCAGCTTGTTGGGGGCGCGTGAAAAACTGTTTTTT. Its protein product is CASSLLGAREKLFF.

V usage is TRBV4-3 and J usage is TRBJ2-7; the match to TRBD2 covers 11 bases. CDR1 and CDR2 (germline): LGHNA, YSLEER. The CDR3 spans 16 residues. Trimming removed 0 bases from V and 9 bases from J; junction bases left unmatched: 10. For the CDR3, the DNA is TGCGCCAGCAGCCAAGACCGACTAGCGGGAACTCAGGGGCAGTACTTC. It specifies CASSQDRLAGTQGQYF.

This clone was found a few times. V gene TRBV19 combines with J gene TRBJ1-5, with a tentative D call TRBD1 (6 bases). Germline lookup yields CDR1 LNHDA and CDR2 SQIVND (reference sequence). The CDR3 contains 11 residues. V lost 11 bases and J 6 bases, leaving 11 bases between the germline ends. Here the CDR3 reads CAGGHGQPQHF. The CDR3 DNA reads TGTGCCGGGGGCCACGGTCAGCCCCAGCATTTT.

J is TRBJ2-7 and V is TRBV13, with 10 bases identical to TRBD2. CDR1 PRHDT and CDR2 FYEKMQ come from the germline V gene (reference sequence). The CDR3 is 15 amino acids. Unmatched junction bases numbered 6, after V lost 2 bases and J lost 5 bases. The CDR3 loop reads CASSLTLAGAHEQYF. The CDR3 DNA sequence: TGTGCCAGCAGCTTAACGCTAGCGGGAGCCCACGAGCAGTACTTC.

This clone showed up just a few times. This sample also contains other DNA sequences that code for the same CDR3. The chain carries TRBV28 and TRBJ2-1, with D tentatively TRBD2 (5 bases). The CDR3 extends over 11 amino acids. Between the trimmed V and J ends, which lost 3 bases and 8 bases, there was a span of 5 bases. From germline, CDR1 is MDHEN and CDR2 SYDVKM. The CDR3: CASSLGDEQFF. The CDR3 coding sequence is TGTGCCAGCAGTTTGGGAGATGAGCAGTTCTTC.

This chain joins TRBV28 and TRBJ1-2, with TRBD1 identical over 10 bases. CDR3 length equals 14 residues. After removal of 6 bases from V and 6 bases from J, the junction contained 7 bases not matched to a gene. Germline V gene sequence: CDR1 MDHEN, CDR2 SYDVKM. CDR3 residues: CASSRTGGKDGYTF. The CDR3 DNA reads as TGTGCCAGCAGCCGGACAGGGGGAAAGGATGGCTACACCTTC.

The gene calls are TRBV27 and TRBJ1-1, with D possibly matching TRBD1 (5 bases). The germline CDR1 and CDR2 sequences are MNHEY and SMNVEV (reference sequence). This CDR3 comprises 17 residues. Trimming stripped 0 bases from V and 4 bases from J, with 18 bases between. DNA for the CDR3: TGTGCCAGCAGTTTATCCTTGGGACGGAGGGATTTCACTGAAGCTTTCTTT. It is translated as CASSLSLGRRDFTEAFF.

This clone has only one observation. The CDR3 DNA reads as TGTGCCAGCAGAGCTCCGACAGGCTCCACCGGGGAGCTGTTTTTT. Encoded protein: CASRAPTGSTGELFF. The rearrangement uses TRBV9 and TRBJ2-2, with D possibly TRBD1 on 6 matching bases. This CDR3 has 15 residues. Germline values: CDR1 SGDLS, CDR2 YYNGEE. Trimming took off 5 bases at V and 4 bases at J, with 15 bases between the two ends.

CDR3 nucleotide sequence: TGTGCCAGCAGCTCCGGGACTAGCATTTGGGATACGCAGTATTTT. This codes for CASSSGTSIWDTQYF. This chain links TRBV5-6 with TRBJ2-3, with 9 bases fitting TRBD2. Germline V gene sequence: CDR1 SGHDT, CDR2 YYEEEE. This CDR3 is 15 amino acids long. V shed 3 bases and J 6 bases; nucleotides not matched to a gene: 8.

The chain employs TRBV10-3 and TRBJ2-2; 14 bases agree with TRBD2. Germline V gene lookup returns CDR1 ENHRY and CDR2 SYGVKD. The CDR3 spans 18 residues. The ends lost 0 bases at V and 5 bases at J; junction bases unmatched: 5. Written as DNA, the CDR3 is TGTGCCATCAGTGAGTCCGGGACTAGCGGGAGTAAGACCGGGGAGCTGTTTTTT. It encodes CAISESGTSGSKTGELFF.

The genes are TRBV2 and TRBJ1-5, with D unresolved. The V and J ends lost 3 bases and 0 bases respectively, with 12 bases between them. Germline-derived CDR1 and CDR2 are SNHLY and FYNNEI. The CDR3 contains 16 residues. The CDR3 sequence is CASSDDGDYSNQPQHF. CDR3 DNA: TGTGCCAGCAGTGATGACGGCGACTATAGCAATCAGCCCCAGCATTTT.

This chain links TRBV28 with TRBJ2-7; 7 nucleotides align to TRBD2. Per germline, CDR1 MDHEN and CDR2 SYDVKM. V was pared by 3 bases and J by 1 base, with 15 bases of the junction left unmatched. The CDR3 runs 18 residues. In DNA form, the CDR3 reads TGTGCCAGCAGTTTTGGAGCGGGATTCCCCGGAGGGTCCTACGAGCAGTACTTC. This gives the protein CASSFGAGFPGGSYEQYF.

The V call is TRBV7-2, the J call TRBJ1-3; D uncertain. Germline values: CDR1 SGHTA, CDR2 FQGNSA. Trimming left V 2 bases short and J 0 bases short, with 8 bases between. The CDR3 extends over 15 amino acids. The CDR3 loop reads CASSLIAVSGNTIYF. In nucleotides, the CDR3 is TGTGCCAGCAGCTTAATAGCAGTCTCTGGAAACACCATATATTTT.

The genes are TRBV6-4 and TRBJ2-7, with D possibly TRBD1 on 6 matching bases. With 4 bases removed from V and 0 bases from J, the gap between germline ends came to 13 bases. CDR3 length: 15 residues. Per the germline V gene, CDR1 is MRHNA and CDR2 is SNTAGT. The CDR3 sequence is CASSGIGGHSYEQYF. CDR3 coding DNA: TGTGCCAGCAGTGGCATAGGGGGACACTCCTACGAGCAGTACTTC.

The chain uses TRBV2 and TRBJ1-2; D gene uncertain. The germline gives CDR1 SNHLY, CDR2 FYNNEI. Trimming took 7 bases from V and 8 from J, leaving 8 bases between them. The CDR3 length is 10 residues. In nucleotides, the CDR3 is TGTGCCAGCAAGAGCCGCGGCTACACCTTC. This gives the protein CASKSRGYTF.

This chain links TRBV5-6 with TRBJ2-1, with a possible D match to TRBD1 (6 bases). Trimming removed 7 bases from V and 4 bases from J, with 24 bases in between. Germline V gene data show CDR1 as SGHDT and CDR2 as YYEEEE. This CDR3 is built from 17 residues. The CDR3 DNA sequence: TGTGCCAGCGAAACCTCACAGGGTAATCGGGAATACAATGAGCAGTTCTTC. This gives the protein CASETSQGNREYNEQFF. The variable domain in full, with the rest retrieved from reference TRBV5-6 and TRBJ2-1, is DAGVTQSPTHLIKTRGQQVTLRCSPKSGHDTVSWYQQALGQGPQFIFQYYEEEERQRGNFPDRFSGHQFPNYSSELNVNALLLGDSALYLCASETSQGNREYNEQFFGPGTRLTVL.

This chain uses TRBV5-4 with TRBJ2-5; tentatively, D is TRBD2 (6 bases). This CDR3 spans 14 amino acids. Trimming took off 4 bases at V and 3 bases at J, with 13 bases between the two ends. Germline CDR1 reads SGHNT; CDR2 reads YYREEE (reference sequence). CDR3: CASSRGLPKETQYF. The CDR3 DNA follows: TGTGCCAGCAGCAGGGGACTGCCAAAAGAGACCCAGTACTTC. Looking up the rest from reference TRBV5-4 and TRBJ2-5 gives the full variable domain: ETGVTQSPTHLIKTRGQQVTLRCSSQSGHNTVSWYQQALGQGPQFIFQYYREEENGRGNFPPRFSGLQFPNYSSELNVNALELDDSALYLCASSRGLPKETQYFGPGTRLLVL.

This sequence joins TRBV4-1 and TRBJ2-7; 7 bases fit TRBD1. The CDR3 has 15 residues. Trimming at V came to 2 bases and at J to 3 bases, leaving 7 bases not matched to a gene. Germline assignment: CDR1 MGHRA and CDR2 YSYEKL. CDR3 residues: CASSQTRQGNYEQYF. The CDR3 bases are TGCGCCAGCAGCCAAACTAGACAGGGTAACTACGAGCAGTACTTC.